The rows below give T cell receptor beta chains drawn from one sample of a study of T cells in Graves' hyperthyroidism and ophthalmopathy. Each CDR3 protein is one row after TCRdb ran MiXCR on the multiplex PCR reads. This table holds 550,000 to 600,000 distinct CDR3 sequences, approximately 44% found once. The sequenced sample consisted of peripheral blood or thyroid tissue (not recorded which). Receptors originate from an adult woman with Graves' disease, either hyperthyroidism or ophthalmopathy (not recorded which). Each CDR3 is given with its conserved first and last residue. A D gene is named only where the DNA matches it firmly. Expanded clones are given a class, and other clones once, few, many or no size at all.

CASSFGQGANYGYTF,TGCGCCAGCAGCTTCGGGCAGGGGGCGAACTATGGCTACACCTTC,few,TRBD1,TRBJ1-2,TRBV7-9
CASGTGGFYGYTF,TGCGCCAGCGGGACAGGGGGCTTCTATGGCTACACCTTC,many,TRBD1,TRBJ1-2,TRBV5-1
CASSQPSGRSNQPQHF,TGCGCCAGCAGCCAACCCTCGGGACGCAGCAATCAGCCCCAGCATTTT,many,.,TRBJ1-5,TRBV4-1
CASSPSLVGSSNQPQHF,TGTGCCAGCAGCCCGTCACTCGTGGGGAGTAGCAATCAGCCCCAGCATTTT,many,.,TRBJ1-5,TRBV11-2
CASSRLGDGNTIYF,TGTGCCAGCAGCCGTTTAGGGGACGGAAACACCATATATTTT,many,.,TRBJ1-3,TRBV14
CASRVSGRTFTRSTGELFF,TGTGCCAGTCGCGTTTCGGGACGTACCTTTACACGGAGCACCGGGGAGCTGTTTTTT,many,.,TRBJ2-2,TRBV19
CASSQFLGRQGGQAFF,TGTGCCAGCAGCCAATTTTTGGGAAGACAGGGGGGACAAGCTTTCTTT,.,TRBD1,TRBJ1-1,TRBV14
CASRNSGTGTTTYEQYF,TGTGCCAGCAGGAATAGTGGGACAGGGACTACCACCTACGAGCAGTACTTC,few,TRBD1,TRBJ2-7,TRBV28
CASSLPHTEAFF,TGTGCCAGCAGCTTGCCTCACACTGAAGCTTTCTTT,many,.,TRBJ1-1,TRBV5-4
CASKPPADTEAFF,TGTGCCAGCAAACCCCCGGCAGACACTGAAGCTTTCTTT,.,.,TRBJ1-1,TRBV7-9
CASSPGTGEDEQYF,TGCGCCAGCAGCCCTGGGACAGGGGAAGACGAGCAGTACTTC,.,TRBD1,TRBJ2-7,TRBV5-1
CASMPGNSPLHF,TGTGCCAGCATGCCGGGAAATTCACCCCTCCACTTT,many,.,TRBJ1-6,TRBV2
CASSARVVWTEAFF,TGTGCCAGCAGTGCACGGGTTGTTTGGACTGAAGCTTTCTTT,many,.,TRBJ1-1,TRBV2
CASSLAWGGGMFF,TGTGCCAGCAGCTTAGCGTGGGGGGGGGGAATGTTTTTT,many,.,TRBJ1-4,TRBV7-2
CASSQTGGKSEAFF,TGTGCCAGCAGCCAAACAGGCGGGAAGTCTGAAGCTTTCTTT,many,.,TRBJ1-1,TRBV7-3
CASSPHTGIYEQYF,TGTGCCAGCAGCCCACATACAGGGATCTACGAGCAGTACTTC,many,.,TRBJ2-7,TRBV13
CASSPGPVNTIYF,TGTGCCAGCAGCCCCGGCCCGGTAAACACCATATATTTT,.,.,TRBJ1-3,TRBV3-1
CSGQFDSNQPQHF,TGCAGTGGACAGTTTGATAGCAATCAGCCCCAGCATTTT,many,.,TRBJ1-5,TRBV20-1
CASSPKGTGDNQPQHF,TGTGCCAGCTCACCAAAAGGGACAGGGGACAATCAGCCCCAGCATTTT,few,TRBD1,TRBJ1-5,TRBV18
CASTRGGTDEQYF,TGTGCCAGCACCCGAGGGGGGACAGACGAGCAGTACTTC,many,.,TRBJ2-7,TRBV6-5
CASSEQRYGYTF,TGTGCCAGCAGTGAACAAAGATATGGCTACACCTTC,many,.,TRBJ1-2,TRBV6-1
CASSVESSNQPQHF,TGTGCCAGCAGCGTAGAGTCAAGCAATCAGCCCCAGCATTTT,many,.,TRBJ1-5,TRBV9
CASSQGIGGRRDIRYEQYF,TGCGCCAGCAGCCAAGGAATTGGAGGTCGCCGGGACATAAGATACGAGCAGTACTTC,.,.,TRBJ2-7,TRBV4-1
CASSLESTHTGELFF,TGTGCCAGCAGCCTCGAAAGTACTCACACCGGGGAGCTGTTTTTT,many,.,TRBJ2-2,TRBV11-3
CASSFPGPSNEQYF,TGTGCCAGCAGCTTCCCGGGACCCTCCAACGAGCAGTACTTC,.,.,TRBJ2-7,TRBV11-2
CASSFPSPWGGAITEAFF,TGTGCCAGCAGCTTCCCTTCCCCTTGGGGGGGAGCTATCACTGAAGCTTTCTTT,once,.,TRBJ1-1,TRBV7-9
CASSLGQGGGETQYF,TGCGCCAGCAGCTTGGGACAGGGTGGAGGAGAGACCCAGTACTTC,many,TRBD1,TRBJ2-5,TRBV5-1
CASSPDGEYGYTF,TGCGCCAGCAGCCCGGACGGGGAATATGGCTACACCTTC,few,.,TRBJ1-2,TRBV5-1